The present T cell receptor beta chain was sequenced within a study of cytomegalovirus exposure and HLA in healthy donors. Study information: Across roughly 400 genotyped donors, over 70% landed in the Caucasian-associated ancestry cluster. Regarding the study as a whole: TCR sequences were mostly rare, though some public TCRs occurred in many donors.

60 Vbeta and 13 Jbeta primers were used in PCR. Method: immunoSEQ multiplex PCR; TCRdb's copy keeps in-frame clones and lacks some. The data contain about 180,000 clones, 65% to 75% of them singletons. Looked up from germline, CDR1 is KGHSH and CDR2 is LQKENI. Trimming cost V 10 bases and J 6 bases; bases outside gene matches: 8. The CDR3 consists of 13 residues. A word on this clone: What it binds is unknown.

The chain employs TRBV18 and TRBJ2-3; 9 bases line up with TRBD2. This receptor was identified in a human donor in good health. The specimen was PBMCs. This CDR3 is CATRLAAGDTQYF. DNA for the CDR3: TGTGCCACCCGACTAGCGGCCGGGGATACGCAGTATTTT.